This entry concerns a single T cell receptor beta chain. The method was immunoSEQ multiplex PCR; TCRdb's version includes in-frame clones alone and lacks a portion of them. The repertoire includes hundreds of thousands of clones, around 78% of them detected once, and around 0.012% sits in the top ten. The sample comes from a study of shared T cell receptors in the human thymus. The data also belong to a second study, concerning human thymus T cells. From that report: Corrective surgery for congenital heart defects was being performed on the healthy Finnish infants who served as donors. In corrective heart surgery, resections were taken, and these provided the thymus tissue. What appeared biased in thymic and blood repertoires was the usage of V and J genes. Related research reported highly overlapping thymic repertoires among unrelated individuals.

Sample: thymocytes. This receptor was identified in a boy in the first two years of life with a congenital heart defect.

In nucleotides, the CDR3 is TGCGCCAGCAGCCAAGAGCCAGGGGAGGAGACCCAGTACTTC. Translation: CASSQEPGEETQYF. The V and J genes are TRBV4-3 and TRBJ2-5, with a possible D match to TRBD1 (6 bases). The V gene lost 0 bases and the J gene lost 5 bases, with 10 bases spanning the gap. The CDR3 loop spans 14 amino acids. From germline, CDR1 is LGHNA and CDR2 YSLEER.